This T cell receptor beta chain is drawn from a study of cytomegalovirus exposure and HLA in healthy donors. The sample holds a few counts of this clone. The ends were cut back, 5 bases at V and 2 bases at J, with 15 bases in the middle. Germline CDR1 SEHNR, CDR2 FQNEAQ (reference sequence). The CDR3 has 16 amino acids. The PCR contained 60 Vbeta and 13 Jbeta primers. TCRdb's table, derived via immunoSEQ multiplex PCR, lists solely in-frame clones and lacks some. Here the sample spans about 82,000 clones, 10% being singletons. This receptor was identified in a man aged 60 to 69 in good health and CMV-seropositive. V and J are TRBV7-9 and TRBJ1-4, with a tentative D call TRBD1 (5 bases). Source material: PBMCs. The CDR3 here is CASSVPPGVTNEKLFF. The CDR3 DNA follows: TGTGCCAGCAGCGTGCCCCCGGGGGTGACTAATGAAAAACTGTTTTTT.